The rows below give T cell receptor beta chains drawn from one sample of a study of OX40 agonist ivuxolimab in advanced cancers. Assay used: immunoSEQ multiplex PCR; TCRdb lists only in-frame clones, some missing. The sample shows 70,000 or so clones, more than 80% of them seen only once. Specimen: CD4+ or CD8+ T cells sorted from blood, collected in a trial of the OX40 agonist ivuxolimab. Receptor source: an adult with an advanced solid tumor such as melanoma, head and neck, liver or kidney cancer. Each CDR3 is given with its conserved first and last residue. The D gene is left open where the match is weak. Size values are once, few and many counts, or a class for expanded clones, and some rows have none.

abundance,j_gene,v_gene,d_gene,CDR3nt,CDR3aa
NA,TRBJ2-7,TRBV4-3,NA,TGCGCCAGCAGCCAAGATAGGTACAGGGACTACGAGCAGTACTTC,CASSQDRYRDYEQYF
few,TRBJ1-5,TRBV9,NA,TGTGCCAGCAGCGTAGATGGTACTAATCAGCCCCAGCATTTT,CASSVDGTNQPQHF
NA,TRBJ1-1,TRBV19,TRBD1,TGTGCCAGTAGTATTCAAAGTTCGGGACAGGGAAACACTGAAGCTTTCTTT,CASSIQSSGQGNTEAFF
NA,TRBJ2-7,TRBV5-6,TRBD1,TGTGCCAGCAGCCGGAGCCTGGGACAGGGGACCTACGAGCAGTACTTC,CASSRSLGQGTYEQYF
NA,TRBJ2-7,TRBV7-9,TRBD2,TGTGCCAGCAGCGGGGGACTAGCGCTCTACGAGCAGTACTTC,CASSGGLALYEQYF
NA,TRBJ2-7,TRBV28,TRBD1,TGTGCCAGCAGTTTCCCCTCGACAGGGACCCTCTCCTACGAGCAGTACTTC,CASSFPSTGTLSYEQYF
NA,TRBJ2-1,TRBV4-1,TRBD2,TGCGCCAGCAGCCTAAGCCATCTAGCGGGAGGGCCGAACTACGATGAGCAGTTCTTC,CASSLSHLAGGPNYDEQFF
NA,TRBJ2-1,TRBV7-6,TRBD2,TGTGCCAGCAGCCTTGACCGGGACTACCAGCGGATGGGGCAGTTCTTC,CASSLDRDYQRMGQFF
NA,TRBJ2-5,TRBV19,TRBD2,TGTGCCAGTAGTATTTGGGGGGGACTTCAAGAGACCCAGTACTTC,CASSIWGGLQETQYF
NA,TRBJ2-7,TRBV27,NA,TGTGCCAGCAGTTTATGGAGGGGCTACGAGCAGTACTTC,CASSLWRGYEQYF
once,TRBJ2-7,TRBV19,TRBD1,TGTGCCAGTAGTATTCTGGAGACAGGGGGCCTTGGCGAGCAGTACTTC,CASSILETGGLGEQYF
NA,TRBJ2-3,TRBV30,TRBD2,TGTGCCTGGAGTGTAGGAAGCGGGAGTGCAGATACGCAGTATTTT,CAWSVGSGSADTQYF
NA,TRBJ2-3,TRBV7-9,TRBD1,TGTGCCAGCAGCTTAACAACAGGGGTCACAGATACGCAGTATTTT,CASSLTTGVTDTQYF
NA,TRBJ1-2,TRBV7-9,NA,TGTGCCAGCAGCTTAGCAGCGTCATTGTATGGCTACACCTTC,CASSLAASLYGYTF
NA,TRBJ2-1,TRBV7-8,NA,TGTGCCAGCAGCGAGTACAGGGATTCCTACAATGAGCAGTTCTTC,CASSEYRDSYNEQFF
NA,TRBJ2-1,TRBV9,NA,TGTGCCAGCAGCGTAGGGACGAACCTCGACAATGAGCAGTTCTTC,CASSVGTNLDNEQFF
NA,TRBJ1-5,TRBV7-9,TRBD1,TGTGCCAGCAGCTCGGGACAGGGCAATCAGCCCCAGCATTTT,CASSSGQGNQPQHF
NA,TRBJ2-7,TRBV9,NA,TGTGCCAGCAGCGTAGGGGGCGGGACCTACGAGCAGTACTTC,CASSVGGGTYEQYF
NA,TRBJ2-3,TRBV15,NA,TGTGCCACCAGCAGAGACCTGGTCAGCACAGATACGCAGTATTTT,CATSRDLVSTDTQYF
NA,TRBJ2-1,TRBV4-1,TRBD2,TGCGCCAGCAGCCAAGTGGGTCGGGAGGGGGGTAATAAGCAGTTCTTC,CASSQVGREGGNKQFF
NA,TRBJ2-7,TRBV19,NA,TGTGCCAGTAGTATAGGCACCCGGGGTTCCTACGAGCAGTACTTC,CASSIGTRGSYEQYF
NA,TRBJ1-1,TRBV7-6,NA,TGTGCCAGCAGCTTAGGGGGCTGGGGGATGAACACTGAAGCTTTCTTT,CASSLGGWGMNTEAFF
NA,TRBJ2-1,TRBV4-3,TRBD2,TGCGCCAGCAGCCAAGATAGCGGGAGCTCCTACAATGAGCAGTTCTTC,CASSQDSGSSYNEQFF